This T cell receptor beta chain appears in the sequencing data of a study of T cells in Graves' hyperthyroidism and ophthalmopathy. This clonotype was observed a few times. Hyperthyroidism was newly diagnosed in patients aged 18 to 65 (duration under 2 months). Fresh peripheral blood, about 10 ml of it, supplied the PBMCs. The CDR3 sequence is 13 residues long. CDR1 and CDR2 from the germline V gene are SGHDT and YYEEEE. V was cut by 6 bases and J by 7 bases, with 14 bases left in between. Amplified regions were TCR beta CDR3 sequences from RNA transcripts. With the HTBI primer set, the TCR CDR3 went through a first round of RT-PCR. TCRdb reanalysed the multiplex PCR reads using MiXCR and keeps one entry per CDR3 protein. Of more than 600,000 distinct CDR3 sequences listed, approximately 16% are singletons.

The receptor was isolated from a man aged 18 to 29 with Graves' hyperthyroidism. Sample: blood. The V gene is TRBV5-6, the J gene TRBJ2-1; maybe TRBD2 (5 bases). The CDR3 DNA follows: TGTGCCAGCACCGTCCTGAGGGTTAATGAGCAGTTCTTC. It encodes CASTVLRVNEQFF.